A selection of T cell receptor beta chains follows, all from one sample in a study of cytomegalovirus exposure and HLA in healthy donors. Profiling relied on immunoSEQ multiplex PCR, and the TCRdb table lists in-frame clones only, not all of them. The table includes 150,000 to 200,000 clones, roughly four fifths detected once. The sample was PBMCs. The origin of the receptors is a young woman in good health and CMV-seropositive. CDR3s include the opening cysteine and the closing phenylalanine or tryptophan. Fields, in order: CDR3 protein, CDR3 DNA, D gene, V gene, J gene, clone size. D genes are given only for firm matches. Expanded clones are given a class, and other clones once, few, many or no size at all.

CDR3 protein: CASSAGGRSQPQHF
CDR3 DNA: TGTGCCAGCAGCGCCGGGGGGCGAAGTCAGCCCCAGCATTTT
D gene: NA
V gene: TRBV2
J gene: TRBJ1-5
clone size: few

CDR3 protein: CATSRDGTGLAEAFF
CDR3 DNA: TGTGCCACCAGCAGAGATGGGACAGGGTTGGCTGAAGCTTTCTTT
D gene: TRBD1
V gene: TRBV15
J gene: TRBJ1-1
clone size: NA

CDR3 protein: CASSPKRGLQETQYF
CDR3 DNA: TGTGCCAGCAGCCCAAAAAGGGGTCTACAAGAGACCCAGTACTTC
D gene: NA
V gene: TRBV7-9
J gene: TRBJ2-5
clone size: NA

CDR3 protein: CASSLTSTYEQYF
CDR3 DNA: TGTGCCAGCAGCTTAACATCCACCTACGAGCAGTACTTC
D gene: NA
V gene: TRBV11-3
J gene: TRBJ2-7
clone size: few

CDR3 protein: CASSPSGTDTQYF
CDR3 DNA: TGTGCCAGCTCACCATCCGGCACAGATACGCAGTATTTT
D gene: NA
V gene: TRBV18
J gene: TRBJ2-3
clone size: NA

CDR3 protein: CASSLGTPLDEQFF
CDR3 DNA: TGCGCCAGCAGCCTCGGGACTCCTCTGGATGAGCAGTTCTTC
D gene: NA
V gene: TRBV5-1
J gene: TRBJ2-1
clone size: NA

CDR3 protein: CASSEANRDTQYF
CDR3 DNA: TGTGCCAGCAGTGAAGCCAACAGGGATACGCAGTATTTT
D gene: NA
V gene: TRBV6-1
J gene: TRBJ2-3
clone size: once

CDR3 protein: CASSRALNTEAFF
CDR3 DNA: TGCGCCAGCAGCCGAGCATTGAACACTGAAGCTTTCTTT
D gene: NA
V gene: TRBV4-3
J gene: TRBJ1-1
clone size: NA

CDR3 protein: CASSQGGTASGNTIYF
CDR3 DNA: TGTGCCAGCAGCCAAGGGGGGACAGCATCTGGAAACACCATATATTTT
D gene: TRBD1
V gene: TRBV14
J gene: TRBJ1-3
clone size: NA

CDR3 protein: CASSPQTGGEAFF
CDR3 DNA: TGTGCCAGCTCACCTCAGACGGGCGGGGAAGCTTTCTTT
D gene: NA
V gene: TRBV18
J gene: TRBJ1-1
clone size: NA

CDR3 protein: CASSLRVQGTASPLHF
CDR3 DNA: TGTGCCAGCAGCTTGCGGGTACAGGGTACGGCTTCACCCCTCCACTTT
D gene: NA
V gene: TRBV5-6
J gene: TRBJ1-6
clone size: few

CDR3 protein: CASSPGQGGQAFF
CDR3 DNA: TGTGCCAGCTCACCTGGCCAGGGGGGTCAAGCTTTCTTT
D gene: TRBD1
V gene: TRBV18
J gene: TRBJ1-1
clone size: NA

CDR3 protein: CASSQDWLAGGNEQFF
CDR3 DNA: TGCGCCAGCAGCCAAGATTGGTTAGCGGGGGGAAATGAGCAGTTCTTC
D gene: TRBD2
V gene: TRBV4-1
J gene: TRBJ2-1
clone size: NA

CDR3 protein: CASSQFPEFKPNTF
CDR3 DNA: TGCGCCAGCAGCCAATTTCCCGAGTTCAAACCTAACACCTTC
D gene: NA
V gene: TRBV4-1
J gene: TRBJ1-2
clone size: NA

CDR3 protein: CASELTGSLSF
CDR3 DNA: TGTGCCAGTGAACTCACAGGGAGCCTTAGCTTC
D gene: NA
V gene: TRBV19
J gene: TRBJ1-2
clone size: many

CDR3 protein: CASSLALNTGELFF
CDR3 DNA: TGTGCCAGCAGCTTGGCCCTGAACACCGGGGAGCTGTTTTTT
D gene: NA
V gene: TRBV5-4
J gene: TRBJ2-2
clone size: NA

CDR3 protein: CASSLGASNEKLFF
CDR3 DNA: TGTGCCAGCAGCTTAGGCGCTAGTAATGAAAAACTGTTTTTT
D gene: NA
V gene: TRBV7-9
J gene: TRBJ1-4
clone size: NA

CDR3 protein: CASSHRLAGARLSYEQYF
CDR3 DNA: TGCGCCAGCAGCCATAGACTAGCGGGGGCCCGCTTATCCTACGAGCAGTACTTC
D gene: TRBD2
V gene: TRBV5-1
J gene: TRBJ2-7
clone size: NA

CDR3 protein: CASSGGDSRYTDTQYF
CDR3 DNA: TGCGCCAGCAGTGGGGGGGACAGTCGATACACAGATACGCAGTATTTT
D gene: NA
V gene: TRBV10-2
J gene: TRBJ2-3
clone size: NA

CDR3 protein: CASSPPSPYEQYF
CDR3 DNA: TGTGCCAGCAGCCCGCCTAGCCCCTACGAGCAGTACTTC
D gene: NA
V gene: TRBV7-2
J gene: TRBJ2-7
clone size: NA

CDR3 protein: CASSLAEREGAEQYF
CDR3 DNA: TGTGCCAGCAGCTTAGCCGAGAGAGAAGGAGCCGAGCAGTACTTC
D gene: NA
V gene: TRBV7-2
J gene: TRBJ2-7
clone size: NA

CDR3 protein: CASSTGQLSYEQYF
CDR3 DNA: TGCGCCAGCAGCACGGGACAGCTATCCTACGAGCAGTACTTC
D gene: TRBD1
V gene: TRBV5-1
J gene: TRBJ2-7
clone size: NA

CDR3 protein: CASSSDAGPLNEQFF
CDR3 DNA: TGCGCCAGCAGCTCAGACGCAGGGCCGTTGAATGAGCAGTTCTTC
D gene: NA
V gene: TRBV5-1
J gene: TRBJ2-1
clone size: NA

CDR3 protein: CASSPLVEETQYF
CDR3 DNA: TGTGCCAGCTCACCACTGGTAGAAGAGACCCAGTACTTC
D gene: NA
V gene: TRBV18
J gene: TRBJ2-5
clone size: NA

CDR3 protein: CASSRYQDRGYTF
CDR3 DNA: TGTGCCAGCAGCCGCTATCAGGATCGAGGCTACACCTTC
D gene: NA
V gene: TRBV6-5
J gene: TRBJ1-2
clone size: few

CDR3 protein: CASSVGGGGPDTQYF
CDR3 DNA: TGTGCCAGCAGCGTAGGAGGGGGGGGCCCCGATACGCAGTATTTT
D gene: NA
V gene: TRBV9
J gene: TRBJ2-3
clone size: NA

CDR3 protein: CASPPPGGQVGYTF
CDR3 DNA: TGCGCCAGCCCCCCCCCTGGGGGCCAGGTTGGCTACACCTTC
D gene: NA
V gene: TRBV5-1
J gene: TRBJ1-2
clone size: NA

CDR3 protein: CASSPSNRLPNYGYTF
CDR3 DNA: TGTGCCAGCAGCCCCTCGAACAGGCTCCCTAACTATGGCTACACCTTC
D gene: NA
V gene: TRBV11-2
J gene: TRBJ1-2
clone size: NA

CDR3 protein: CSVEAPGQSQETQYF
CDR3 DNA: TGCAGCGTTGAAGCGCCGGGACAGAGCCAAGAGACCCAGTACTTC
D gene: TRBD1
V gene: TRBV29-1
J gene: TRBJ2-5
clone size: NA

CDR3 protein: CASKPRTGRGGYTF
CDR3 DNA: TGTGCCAGCAAACCTCGGACAGGGAGGGGTGGCTACACCTTC
D gene: TRBD1
V gene: TRBV6-5
J gene: TRBJ1-2
clone size: NA

CDR3 protein: CASSLLGIEQYF
CDR3 DNA: TGTGCCAGCAGCTTACTAGGGATCGAGCAGTACTTC
D gene: NA
V gene: TRBV5-6
J gene: TRBJ2-7
clone size: NA

CDR3 protein: CASSVGEGHDGYTF
CDR3 DNA: TGTGCCAGCAGCGTAGGGGAGGGACACGATGGCTACACCTTC
D gene: NA
V gene: TRBV9
J gene: TRBJ1-2
clone size: NA

CDR3 protein: CASSELSGTALYGYTF
CDR3 DNA: TGTGCCAGCAGCGAACTTTCCGGGACAGCGCTTTATGGCTACACCTTC
D gene: TRBD1
V gene: TRBV5-6
J gene: TRBJ1-2
clone size: NA